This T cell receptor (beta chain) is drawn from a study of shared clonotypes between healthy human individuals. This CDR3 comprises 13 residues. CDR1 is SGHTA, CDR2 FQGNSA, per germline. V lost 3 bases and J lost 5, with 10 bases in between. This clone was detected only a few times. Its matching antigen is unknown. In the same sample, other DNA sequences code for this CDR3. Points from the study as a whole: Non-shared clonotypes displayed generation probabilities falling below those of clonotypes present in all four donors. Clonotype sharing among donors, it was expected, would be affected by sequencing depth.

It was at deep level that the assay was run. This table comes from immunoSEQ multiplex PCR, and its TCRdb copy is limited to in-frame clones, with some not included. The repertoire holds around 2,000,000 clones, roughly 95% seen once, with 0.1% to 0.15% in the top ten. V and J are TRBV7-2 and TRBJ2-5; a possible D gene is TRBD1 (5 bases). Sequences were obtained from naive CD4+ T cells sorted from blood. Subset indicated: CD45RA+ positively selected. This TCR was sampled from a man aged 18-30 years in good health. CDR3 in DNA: TGTGCCAGCAGCTTCCAGGGCCAGGAGACCCAGTACTTC. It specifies CASSFQGQETQYF.